This T cell receptor beta chain is from a study of T cell responses to AZD1222 COVID-19 vaccine. Study-level information: Second-dose intervals near 4 or 12 weeks were combined. Study conclusions and caveats: Sampling that yielded the repertoires occurred only after the peak T cell response. Targets within unmutated variant regions were reportedly found for nearly half of spike-specific TCRs. The donor cohort was predominantly white British with a female majority, and clonal diversity may have been underestimated.

Method: immunoSEQ multiplex PCR; TCRdb's copy keeps in-frame clones and lacks some. The table includes roughly 100,000 clones, approximately 88% detected once. For this clone: Its antigen is unknown.

V was clipped by 0 bases and J by 2 bases, with 14 bases between them. Germline loops: CDR1 MNHEY, CDR2 SVGEGT. CDR3 length equals 16 residues. V and J are TRBV6-2 or TRBV6-3 and TRBJ2-7; D gene unclear. This receptor was identified in an adult in good health. The sequences come from peripheral blood, collected on day 0 of AZD1222 vaccination. CDR3 protein: CASSYSVEQSAYEQYF. The CDR3 coding sequence is TGTGCCAGCAGTTACTCAGTCGAACAGAGCGCCTACGAGCAGTACTTC.